This T cell receptor beta chain was sequenced during a study of shared clonotypes between healthy human individuals. Study in general: Per-donor plates numbered three CD4 naive, three CD4 memory, two CD8 naive and one CD8 memory.

About this clone itself: Its antigen remains unknown.

CD45RO negativity and positive selection for CCR7 defined naive CD8 cells, a population that excluded terminally differentiated effector memory CD45RA+ cells. General study results and limits: Compared with memory subsets, naive subsets generally had larger estimated richness. A few donors had approximately 4.6% of their naive CD4 clonotypes in common.

It was at deep level that the assay was run. The assay was immunoSEQ multiplex PCR, and TCRdb's table has in-frame clones only and misses some. Seen here are about 2 million clones, roughly 95% observed once, and the top ten hold roughly 1%. The germline V and J ends were trimmed by 4 bases and 4 bases, with 8 bases remaining between them. The CDR3 extends over 13 amino acids. Germline CDR1 reads MGHRA; CDR2 reads YSYEKL. Material for sequencing was naive CD8+ T cells sorted from blood. The sequence came from a man younger than 35 in good health. The V call is TRBV4-1, the J call TRBJ1-3; D is ambiguous. Here the CDR3 reads CASSPGTGNTIYF. In DNA, the CDR3 is TGCGCCAGCAGCCCCGGTACAGGAAACACCATATATTTT.